This T cell receptor (beta chain) was obtained from a study of shared clonotypes between healthy human individuals. Study-level points and caveats: Though the depth was large, rarefaction showed that sorted-subset sequencing was incomplete.

The CDR3 has 14 amino acids. The germline gives CDR1 SGHNT, CDR2 YENEEA. TCRdb's table, derived via immunoSEQ multiplex PCR, lists solely in-frame clones and lacks some. Of approximately 1,000,000 clones in the sample, approximately 80% are singletons; the top ten hold approximately 0.95%. Comment on this clone: Antigen unknown. With a much larger clone just one base away, this may be a read error. Other nucleotide sequences in the sample specify the same CDR3.

This receptor was identified in a man between 18 and 29 years old in good health. Some clones in this sample may be carry-over from other donors' samples. The gene calls are TRBV11-3 and TRBJ2-1, with D tentatively TRBD2 (5 bases). Sequences were obtained from memory CD4+ T cells from PBMCs. Specified subset: CD45RA-negative fraction. The DNA of the CDR3 is TGTGCCAGCAGCTTTAGAGGGTTTTACAATGAGCAATTCTTC. This translates into CASSFRGFYNEQFF.